This paragraph covers one T cell receptor beta chain sequence. Profiled with immunoSEQ multiplex PCR; TCRdb holds only in-frame clones, not every one. This table holds roughly 13,000 clones, approximately 90% found once. These data come from a study of blood T cell repertoires in COVID-19. The V gene's germline CDR1 is LNHDA and CDR2 SQIVND (reference sequence). V was clipped by 8 bases and J by 4 bases; unmatched bases: 7. The CDR3 runs 14 residues. This sequence originates from a human donor in a cohort sampled during active COVID-19. The chain has TRBV19 and TRBJ1-2; 10 bases are a match to TRBD1. Sequencing was performed on peripheral blood. CDR3 protein: CASLGTGDIYGYTF. Here the CDR3 DNA reads TGTGCCAGTCTTGGGACAGGGGATATCTATGGCTACACCTTC.